This passage covers 10 T cell receptor beta chains from one sample sequenced in a study of T cells in Graves' hyperthyroidism and ophthalmopathy. RNA transcripts yielded amplified TCR beta CDR3 regions. HTBI primers were the set used in a first-round RT-PCR of the TCR CDR3. TCRdb itself ran the multiplex PCR reads through MiXCR, one entry per CDR3 protein. The profile shows 110,000 to 150,000 distinct CDR3 sequences, less than 25% of them singletons. The sequencing input was blood. The receptors were sampled from a woman between 50 and 59 years old with Graves' hyperthyroidism that later progressed to Graves' ophthalmopathy.

This clonotype was counted ten times or more. CDR3 nucleotide sequence: TGTGCCAGCAGCTCTACACGGGACAATGAGCAGTTCTTC. Its protein is CASSSTRDNEQFF. J is TRBJ2-1 and V is TRBV5-8, with D unclear. The V and J ends lost 3 bases and 5 bases respectively, with 9 bases between them. The CDR3 is 13 amino acids. Looked up from germline, CDR1 is SGHTS and CDR2 is YDEGEE.

The table lists this clonotype with many counts. This chain uses TRBV29-1 with TRBJ2-3; 9 nucleotides align to TRBD2. With V trimmed by 7 bases and J by 4 bases, 9 bases remained unmatched. This CDR3 contains 14 residues. Germline CDR1 SQVTM, CDR2 ANQGSEA. CDR3 loop: CSGSPGLASDTQYF. The CDR3 DNA sequence: TGCAGCGGTAGCCCGGGACTAGCATCAGATACGCAGTATTTT.

This clonotype was seen ten or more times. This chain uses TRBV7-8 with TRBJ2-1; 7 bases align to TRBD1. This CDR3 has 14 amino acids. Germline V gives CDR1 SGHVS, CDR2 FQNEAQ. The junction had 7 bases not matched to a gene; V was cut back by 4 bases and J by 7 bases. CDR3 coding DNA: TGTGCCAGCAGCTCGGGACAGTATATGAATGAGCAGTTCTTC. Protein sequence: CASSSGQYMNEQFF. Complete variable domain (other parts from reference TRBV7-8 and TRBJ2-1): GAGVSQSPRYKVAKRGQDVALRCDPISGHVSLFWYQQALGQGPEFLTYFQNEAQLDKSGLPSDRFFAERPEGSVSTLKIQRTQQEDSAVYLCASSSGQYMNEQFFGPGTRLTVL.

This clonotype was seen repeatedly, ten times or more. The J gene is TRBJ2-2, the V gene TRBV11-2; D not certain. The CDR3 is 13 amino acids. Between the trimmed V and J ends, which lost 6 bases and 5 bases, there was a span of 10 bases. Germline CDR1 is SGHAT and CDR2 is FQNNGV. This CDR3 reads CASRNLRTGELFF. In nucleotides, the CDR3 is TGTGCCAGCAGGAACCTAAGGACCGGGGAGCTGTTTTTT.

Many counts were recorded for this clonotype. CDR3 sequence: CASSPWTGGTSSTEAFF. The CDR3 nucleotides read TGTGCCAGCAGTCCATGGACAGGGGGAACGTCAAGCACTGAAGCTTTCTTT. V usage is TRBV28 and J usage is TRBJ1-1; TRBD1 matches 10 bases. The germline gives CDR1 MDHEN, CDR2 SYDVKM. V lost 5 bases, J lost 4 bases, and 13 bases stayed unmatched. The CDR3 is made up of 17 amino acids. Full variable domain (outside the CDR3, taken from reference TRBV28 and TRBJ1-1): DVKVTQSSRYLVKRTGEKVFLECVQDMDHENMFWYRQDPGLGLRLIYFSYDVKMKEKGDIPEGYSVSREKKERFSLILESASTNQTSMYLCASSPWTGGTSSTEAFFGQGTRLTVV.

This chain joins TRBV20-1 and TRBJ2-1, with 7 positions matching TRBD2. CDR1 and CDR2 (germline): DFQATT, SNEGSKA (reference sequence). This CDR3 contains 13 residues. The CDR3: CSHTGTKNNEQFF. The CDR3 region has the DNA TGCAGCCACACCGGGACTAAAAACAATGAGCAGTTCTTC.

The chain uses TRBV28 and TRBJ1-5; no definite D call. CDR1 and CDR2 from the germline V gene are MDHEN and SYDVKM. The germline V and J ends were trimmed by 5 bases and 2 bases, with 13 bases remaining between them. This CDR3 has 15 amino acids. The CDR3 DNA is TGTGCCAGCAGTGTTTTCGGGCGGCGCAATCAGCCCCAGCATTTT. It specifies CASSVFGRRNQPQHF.

The chain links TRBV6-2 or TRBV6-3 to TRBJ2-2, with D possibly matching TRBD1 (6 bases). Trimming removed 5 bases at V and 0 bases at J, with 13 bases between. The germline V gene has CDR1 MNHEY and CDR2 SVGEGT. The CDR3 runs 16 residues. CDR3 sequence (DNA): TGTGCCAGCAGTCGACAGGCCTTCGCGAACACCGGGGAGCTGTTTTTT. This sequence encodes CASSRQAFANTGELFF.

This chain connects TRBV28 to TRBJ2-5, with unresolved D. V was clipped by 5 bases and J by 6 bases, with 19 bases between them. Germline values: CDR1 MDHEN, CDR2 SYDVKM. The CDR3 consists of 15 residues. In nucleotides, the CDR3 is TGTGCCAGCAGTATTCTTTCGGAGTCTAGTAAGACCCAGTACTTC. Translated: CASSILSESSKTQYF.

The chain carries TRBV20-1 and TRBJ2-3; TRBD2 matches at 12 bases. V was clipped by 3 bases and J by 6 bases; unmatched bases: 4. The CDR3 length is 14 residues. Germline CDR1 DFQATT, CDR2 SNEGSKA (reference sequence). CDR3 bases: TGCAGTGCTAGGACTAGCGGGAGTGGGGATACGCAGTATTTT. Amino acid sequence: CSARTSGSGDTQYF.